This entry lists 18 T cell receptor beta chains sequenced from one sample in a study of T cells of healthy individuals. MiXCR, run by TCRdb on the 5' RACE reads, gives a single entry per CDR3 protein. Altogether 50,000 to 55,000 distinct CDR3 sequences are present, about 15% being singletons, with the ten largest covering roughly 15%. These receptors were taken from a human donor in good health.

This clonotype was seen many times. This chain uses TRBV10-3 with TRBJ2-1, with TRBD2 matching 13 bases. There are 14 residues in the CDR3. V shed 6 bases and J 5 bases; nucleotides not matched to a gene: 1. Germline V gives CDR1 ENHRY, CDR2 SYGVKD. CDR3 nucleotide sequence: TGTGCCATCAGCACTAGCGGGGGGGACAATGAGCAGTTCTTC. As protein: CAISTSGGDNEQFF.

This clonotype was counted a few times. The gene calls are TRBV21-1 and TRBJ2-2; TRBD2, the table's D call, lacks a check against the DNA. TRBV21-1 is termed a pseudogene. This CDR3 has 16 residues. This CDR3 is CASRNEGPTNTGELFF. CDR3 sequence (DNA): TGTGCCAGCAGAAATGAGGGACCGACGAACACCGGGGAGCTGTTTTTT.

The chain couples TRBV7-9 to TRBJ2-1, with unresolved D. The CDR3 is made up of 13 amino acids. Germline assignment: CDR1 SEHNR and CDR2 FQNEAQ (reference sequence). V was shortened by 3 bases and J by 6 bases, with 9 bases between the two germline ends. This CDR3 is CASSFPAGNEQFF. The CDR3 DNA sequence: TGTGCCAGCAGCTTCCCCGCAGGCAATGAGCAGTTCTTC.

This clonotype appeared many times. V is TRBV7-8 and J is TRBJ2-7, with 10 bases lining up with TRBD1. V lost 5 bases and J lost 5; bases outside the gene matches: 9. Germline V lookup: CDR1 SGHVS, CDR2 FQNEAQ. The CDR3 totals 15 residues. The CDR3 DNA is TGTGCCAGCAGCGGGTTCGACAGGGGGCGGAACGAGCAGTACTTC. It yields the protein CASSGFDRGRNEQYF.

This clonotype was seen only a few times. The V gene is TRBV5-1, the J gene TRBJ1-5; no definite D call. V was shortened by 0 bases and J by 6 bases, with 7 bases between the two germline ends. CDR3 length: 13 amino acids. Germline V gene lookup returns CDR1 SGHRS and CDR2 YFSETQ. Written as DNA, the CDR3 is TGCGCCAGCAGCTTGGTCGTCGGTCAGCCCCAGCATTTT. It yields the protein CASSLVVGQPQHF.

This clonotype was counted at least ten times. As DNA, the CDR3 is TGTGCCAGCTCACCGGCTAGCGGGGGCACCTACGAGCAGTACTTC. Encoded protein: CASSPASGGTYEQYF. The chain is built from TRBV18 and TRBJ2-7; 10 positions match TRBD2. Losses at the gene ends were 3 bases for V and 2 bases for J; bases not matched to a gene: 4. The CDR3 spans 15 residues. Germline loops: CDR1 KGHSH, CDR2 LQKENI.

Concerning this clonotype: The germline gene is not matched at one end of the junction; a read error may be the cause. The rearrangement joins TRBV20-1 to TRBJ2-3; D is uncertain. Per germline, CDR1 DFQATT and CDR2 SNEGSKA (reference sequence). This CDR3 contains 16 residues. The CDR3 DNA follows: TGCAGTGTTAGAGATACCCCCAGTCTCTTCACAGATACGCAGTATTTT. Encoded protein: CSVRDTPSLFTDTQYF.

This clonotype was seen only a few times. V gene TRBV6-6 combines with J gene TRBJ1-3; no clear D gene. Trimming left V 7 bases short and J 0 bases short, with 10 bases between. This CDR3 spans 14 amino acids. Germline V gives CDR1 MNHNY, CDR2 SVGAGI (reference sequence). For the CDR3, the DNA is TGTGCCAGCAAGGCGGGGAGCTCTGGAAACACCATATATTTT. Its translation is CASKAGSSGNTIYF.

The sample holds many counts of this clonotype. V gene TRBV7-8 combines with J gene TRBJ1-1, with D tentatively TRBD1 (6 bases). CDR1 is SGHVS and CDR2 is FQNEAQ in the germline V gene. Trimming left V 4 bases short and J 0 bases short, with 12 bases between. This CDR3 has 15 amino acids. The CDR3 here is CASSSRTVLNTEAFF. For the CDR3, the DNA is TGTGCCAGCAGCTCTCGGACAGTCTTGAACACTGAAGCTTTCTTT.

This clonotype was seen at least ten times. The CDR3 loop reads CASSLTRGNTEAFF. The CDR3 DNA is TGTGCCAGCAGCTTAACGAGGGGGAACACTGAAGCTTTCTTT. V usage is TRBV7-3 and J usage is TRBJ1-1; D might be TRBD1 (5 bases). Germline V gives CDR1 SGHTA, CDR2 FQGTGA. The V end was cut by 0 bases, the J end by 1 base, with 6 bases between. The CDR3 is made up of 14 amino acids.

The chain employs TRBV7-2 and TRBJ2-4; the D is unclear. Germline CDR1 SGHTA, CDR2 FQGNSA. The CDR3 sequence is 14 residues long. V shed 4 bases and J shed 3 bases, with 10 bases lying between them. The CDR3 spells CASSSRALKNIQYF. The CDR3 bases are TGTGCCAGCAGCTCCCGGGCCCTCAAAAACATTCAGTACTTC. The full variable domain, in which reference TRBV7-2 and TRBJ2-4 provide the parts outside the CDR3, is GAGVSQSPSNKVTEKGKDVELRCDPISGHTALYWYRQSLGQGLEFLIYFQGNSAPDKSGLPSDRFSAERTGGSVSTLTIQRTQQEDSAVYLCASSSRALKNIQYFGAGTRLSVL.

This clonotype was recorded at least ten times. The chain links TRBV6-2 or TRBV6-3 to TRBJ2-3; 7 positions match TRBD1. From germline, CDR1 is MNHEY and CDR2 SVGEGT. V shed 5 bases, J shed 1 base, and the junction held 6 bases outside the gene matches. The CDR3 extends over 15 amino acids. The CDR3 DNA reads as TGTGCCAGCAGTGACTACGACAGGGGCACAGATACGCAGTATTTT. This sequence encodes CASSDYDRGTDTQYF.

Ten or more counts support this clonotype. V usage is TRBV18 and J usage is TRBJ1-2; a weak D match, TRBD1 (5 bases). The CDR3 contains 15 residues. Germline V gene data show CDR1 as KGHSH and CDR2 as LQKENI. Trimming cost V 2 bases and J 2 bases, with 12 bases left between them. CDR3 amino acids: CASSPSPGTNYGYTF. CDR3 sequence (DNA): TGTGCCAGCTCACCAAGCCCGGGGACGAACTATGGCTACACCTTC.

At least ten counts were recorded for this clonotype. The chain recombines TRBV6-1 with TRBJ2-1; 11 bases agree with TRBD1. CDR1 and CDR2 from the germline V gene are MNHNS and SASEGT. The ends lost 7 bases at V and 1 base at J; junction bases unmatched: 9. CDR3 length: 17 residues. CDR3 nucleotides: TGTGCCAGCATCCCAATGGGGACAGGGGGGTCCTACAATGAGCAGTTCTTC. It is translated as CASIPMGTGGSYNEQFF.

V gene TRBV5-1 combines with J gene TRBJ2-3, with 8 bases matching TRBD1. J gave up 4 bases and V 4 bases, and 11 bases lay outside the gene matches. The CDR3 is 16 amino acids. In germline, CDR1 is SGHRS, CDR2 YFSETQ. The CDR3: CASSPDGQGGPDTQYF. The CDR3 bases are TGCGCCAGCAGCCCGGACGGACAGGGCGGGCCAGATACGCAGTATTTT.

This clonotype was seen at least ten times. The rearrangement links TRBV9 to TRBJ1-4; D gene ambiguous. The CDR3 covers 15 residues. Trimming removed 6 bases from V and 3 bases from J, with 15 bases in between. Germline assignment: CDR1 SGDLS and CDR2 YYNGEE. The CDR3 DNA is TGTGCCAGCAAACGTTCTCCCAGCCCTAATGAAAAACTGTTTTTT. Amino acids: CASKRSPSPNEKLFF.

This clonotype was seen more than once but under ten times. The rearrangement uses TRBV9 and TRBJ2-7; no reliable D call. V was cut by 0 bases and J by 0 bases, with 7 bases left in between. Germline V gene data show CDR1 as SGDLS and CDR2 as YYNGEE. The CDR3 is 14 amino acids. CDR3 DNA sequence: TGTGCCAGCAGCGTAGGAGGCAGCTCCTACGAGCAGTACTTC. Translated, it gives CASSVGGSSYEQYF.

The chain couples TRBV5-4 to TRBJ2-3; D is possibly TRBD2 (5 bases). V was shortened by 0 bases and J by 5 bases, with 13 bases between the two germline ends. Germline CDR1 SGHNT, CDR2 YYREEE (reference sequence). The CDR3 runs 15 residues. The CDR3 region has the DNA TGTGCCAGCAGCTTGGAGAAGGCTAGCTTAGATACGCAGTATTTT. Its protein product is CASSLEKASLDTQYF.